This T cell receptor beta chain emerged from a study of blood T cell repertoires in COVID-19. Measured with immunoSEQ multiplex PCR; TCRdb has only the in-frame clones, and not every one. The sample lists approximately 100,000 clones; approximately 92% were seen once. The source of this sequence is a woman at least 80 years old with active COVID-19. The sequenced material came from peripheral blood.

The CDR3 region is CASSARTGGYTEAFF. CDR3 DNA sequence: TGTGCCAGCAGCGCCAGGACAGGGGGATACACTGAAGCTTTCTTT. The chain is built from TRBV9 and TRBJ1-1, with 10 bases matching TRBD1. CDR1 and CDR2 from the germline V gene are SGDLS and YYNGEE. The V segment lost 3 bases and the J segment 3 bases; nucleotides outside the gene matches: 5. The CDR3 is 15 residues long.